Presented here are 25 T cell receptor beta chains from one specimen sequenced in a study of Ad26.COV2.S vaccination and SARS-CoV-2 variants. Profiling relied on immunoSEQ multiplex PCR, and the TCRdb table lists in-frame clones only, not all of them. The top ten clones hold under 4% of a sample with 400,000 or so clones, roughly nine tenths of them seen once. This sample's treatment: roughly 19 received Ad26.COV2.S at low or high dose, single or two shots; about 5 received placebo; per-sample allocation not given. Specimen acquisition occurred on day 63 following the initial vaccine or placebo injection. Sequences were derived from peripheral blood, sampled in a trial of Ad26.COV2.S vaccine versus placebo. These receptors were collected from a person between 18 and 60 years old who received the Ad26.COV2.S COVID-19 vaccine or a placebo.

This chain links TRBV6-4 with TRBJ1-4, with 8 bases aligning to TRBD1. Losses at the gene ends were 2 bases for V and 11 bases for J; bases not matched to a gene: 1. CDR1 is MRHNA and CDR2 is SNTAGT in the germline V gene. The CDR3 consists of 12 residues. This CDR3 reads CASSDDRGKLFF. DNA of the CDR3: TGTGCCAGCAGTGACGACAGGGGTAAACTGTTTTTT.

The chain uses TRBV19 and TRBJ2-5, with D perhaps TRBD1 (5 bases). This CDR3 region has 15 residues. Trimming stripped 5 bases from V and 4 bases from J, with 17 bases between. Germline V lookup: CDR1 LNHDA, CDR2 SQIVND (reference sequence). Written as DNA, the CDR3 is TGTGCCAGTAGTCCCCATCGACAGTCACGAGAGACCCAGTACTTC. Protein product: CASSPHRQSRETQYF.

In DNA, the CDR3 is TGCGCCAGCAGCTTGGGACTCCCAGATACGCAGTATTTT. It translates to CASSLGLPDTQYF. The rearrangement uses TRBV5-1 and TRBJ2-3; D remains unclear. This CDR3 has 13 amino acids. Between the trimmed V and J ends, which lost 0 bases and 4 bases, there was a span of 6 bases. Germline-derived CDR1 and CDR2 are SGHRS and YFSETQ. Using reference TRBV5-1 and TRBJ2-3 for the parts outside the CDR3, the full variable domain is KAGVTQTPRYLIKTRGQQVTLSCSPISGHRSVSWYQQTPGQGLQFLFEYFSETQRNKGNFPGRFSGRQFSNSRSEMNVSTLELGDSALYLCASSLGLPDTQYFGPGTRLTVL.

The gene calls are TRBV2 and TRBJ2-3, with 12 bases aligning to TRBD2. Looked up from germline, CDR1 is SNHLY and CDR2 is FYNNEI. This CDR3 is 14 amino acids long. J was trimmed by 4 bases and V by 7 bases; bases with no gene match: 3. In DNA form, the CDR3 reads TGTGCCAGCATTCGACTAGCGGGGGCAGATACGCAGTATTTT. This codes for CASIRLAGADTQYF.

This clone was detected once. The rearrangement links TRBV7-2 to TRBJ1-2, with 7 bases aligning to TRBD1. The trim removed 4 bases at V and 8 bases at J, leaving 7 bases unmatched. This CDR3 has 13 amino acids. CDR1 is SGHTA, CDR2 FQGNSA, per germline. For the CDR3, the DNA is TGTGCCAGCAGCTCGGCGACAGGGTACGGCTACACCTTC. Translation: CASSSATGYGYTF. The full variable domain, with the rest looked up from reference TRBV7-2 and TRBJ1-2, is GAGVSQSPSNKVTEKGKDVELRCDPISGHTALYWYRQSLGQGLEFLIYFQGNSAPDKSGLPSDRFSAERTGGSVSTLTIQRTQQEDSAVYLCASSSATGYGYTFGSGTRLTVV.

The genes are TRBV10-2 and TRBJ2-1, with 8 positions matching TRBD1. Germline V gene sequence: CDR1 WSHSY, CDR2 SAAADI. The CDR3 covers 13 residues. Germline trimming cut 6 bases from V and 6 bases from J; bases unmatched to any gene: 4. The chain's CDR3 is CASRLTGGNEQFF. The CDR3 DNA sequence: TGCGCCAGCAGGCTAACAGGGGGCAATGAGCAGTTCTTC.

The V gene is TRBV5-8, the J gene TRBJ2-7; D unclear. Germline V gene lookup returns CDR1 SGHTS and CDR2 YDEGEE. The V end lost 0 bases, the J end lost 0 bases, and 10 bases lay between the germline ends. This CDR3 has 15 residues. CDR3: CASSLGATSSYEQYF. Here the CDR3 DNA reads TGTGCCAGCAGCTTGGGGGCCACGAGCTCCTACGAGCAGTACTTC.

V and J are TRBV4-3 and TRBJ2-3, with 11 bases aligning to TRBD2. The germline CDR1 and CDR2 sequences are LGHNA and YSLEER. The J segment lost 4 bases and the V segment lost 4 bases, leaving 10 bases of the junction unmatched. The CDR3 has 17 amino acids. The CDR3 here is CASSPLQLAGAADTQYF. In nucleotides, the CDR3 is TGCGCCAGCAGCCCTTTACAACTAGCGGGGGCCGCAGATACGCAGTATTTT.

This rearrangement joins TRBV13 to TRBJ2-1, with 8 positions matching TRBD1. Germline V CDR1 and CDR2: PRHDT, FYEKMQ (reference sequence). The CDR3 totals 15 residues. The V and J ends lost 7 bases and 7 bases, in that order; junction bases with no gene match: 12. The CDR3: CASTQAGTGVNEQFF. Here the CDR3 DNA reads TGTGCCAGCACCCAGGCCGGGACAGGAGTGAATGAGCAGTTCTTC. Based on the CDR3 plus reference TRBV13 and TRBJ2-1, the full variable domain is AAGVIQSPRHLIKEKRETATLKCYPIPRHDTVYWYQQGPGQDPQFLISFYEKMQSDKGSIPDRFSAQQFSDYHSELNMSSLELGDSALYFCASTQAGTGVNEQFFGPGTRLTVL.

V gene TRBV3-1 (or the pseudogene TRBV3-2) combines with J gene TRBJ1-4; 8 bases fit TRBD1. Germline V gene sequence: CDR1 LGHDT, CDR2 YNNKEL (reference sequence). This CDR3 comprises 16 residues. The trim removed 4 bases at V and 8 bases at J, leaving 12 bases unmatched. The DNA of the CDR3 is TGTGCCAGCAGCCCTTCCCTACAGGGGGAGTGGGAAAAACTGTTTTTT. Translated, it gives CASSPSLQGEWEKLFF.

The V gene is TRBV5-1, the J gene TRBJ2-1; D uncertain. The ends were cut back, 0 bases at V and 8 bases at J, with 9 bases in the middle. Germline CDR1 reads SGHRS; CDR2 reads YFSETQ. CDR3 length: 13 residues. CDR3 nucleotide sequence: TGCGCCAGCAGCTTGGTGCTGGGCGATGAGCAGTTCTTC. This codes for CASSLVLGDEQFF.

This chain joins TRBV12-3 or TRBV12-4 and TRBJ2-5; D gene ambiguous. Trimming stripped 5 bases from V and 5 bases from J, with 9 bases between. This CDR3 has 12 residues. CDR3 region: CASSPSGETQYF. For the CDR3, the DNA is TGTGCCAGCAGTCCCTCCGGGGAGACCCAGTACTTC.

J is TRBJ2-7 and V is TRBV15; the D gene is possibly TRBD1 (5 bases). The CDR3 consists of 16 residues. Germline CDR1 is LNHNV and CDR2 is YYDKDF (reference sequence). V was shortened by 5 bases and J by 2 bases, with 19 bases between the two germline ends. CDR3 loop: CATSPHSQVFTYEQYF. The CDR3 DNA is TGTGCCACCAGCCCACACTCACAGGTATTTACCTACGAGCAGTACTTC.

V gene TRBV25-1 combines with J gene TRBJ2-7; unclear D gene. The V end lost 9 bases, the J end lost 2 bases, and 8 bases lay between the germline ends. CDR3 length: 11 amino acids. The V gene's germline CDR1 is MGHDK and CDR2 SYGVNS. The CDR3 spells CASSITYEQYF. The CDR3 DNA reads as TGTGCCAGTTCCATTACCTACGAGCAGTACTTC.

This clone is a singleton in its sample. Here the CDR3 reads CATNDNRITYEQYF. CDR3 DNA sequence: TGTGCCACTAACGACAACAGAATTACTTACGAGCAGTACTTC. V usage is TRBV6-5 and J usage is TRBJ2-7; no definite D call. The V gene's germline CDR1 is MNHEY and CDR2 SVGAGI. The V gene lost 10 bases and the J gene lost 4 bases, with 20 bases spanning the gap. The CDR3 sequence is 14 residues long.

V usage is TRBV2 and J usage is TRBJ1-1, with D uncertain. Germline V CDR1 and CDR2: SNHLY, FYNNEI. V was shortened by 6 bases and J by 2 bases, with 10 bases between the two germline ends. CDR3 length: 13 amino acids. CDR3 in amino acids: CASSLYLNTEAFF. The CDR3 nucleotides read TGTGCCAGCAGCCTATATCTAAACACTGAAGCTTTCTTT.

The chain recombines TRBV29-1 with TRBJ2-1; 9 bases map to TRBD2. This CDR3 contains 13 residues. Losses at the gene ends were 4 bases for V and 9 bases for J; bases not matched to a gene: 7. Germline CDR1 and CDR2: SQVTM and ANQGSEA. The CDR3: CSVARGGRAEQFF. In DNA, the CDR3 is TGCAGCGTTGCGCGGGGGGGCCGGGCTGAGCAGTTCTTC.

A few counts support this clone. The chain has TRBV15 and TRBJ1-5, with 12 bases identical to TRBD1. V trimming: 3 bases; J trimming: 6 bases; junction bases outside the gene matches: 6. Germline V gene lookup returns CDR1 LNHNV and CDR2 YYDKDF (reference sequence). The CDR3 has 16 residues. The DNA of the CDR3 is TGTGCCACCAGCAGGGAACGGGACAGGGGGCTTCAGCCCCAGCATTTT. This translates into CATSRERDRGLQPQHF.

The chain uses TRBV2 and TRBJ1-5; TRBD1 aligns across 8 bases. CDR3 length: 15 residues. Germline CDR1 reads SNHLY; CDR2 reads FYNNEI. J was trimmed by 2 bases and V by 5 bases; bases with no gene match: 5. Here the CDR3 reads CASSYQGAGNQPQHF. In DNA form, the CDR3 reads TGTGCCAGCAGTTACCAGGGGGCGGGCAATCAGCCCCAGCATTTT.

Details on this clone: Within the sample, other DNA sequences also encode this same CDR3. The chain has TRBV12-3 or TRBV12-4 and TRBJ1-2; 7 bases align to TRBD1. The V and J ends lost 4 bases and 8 bases, in that order; junction bases with no gene match: 1. The CDR3 consists of 11 residues. The DNA for the CDR3 is TGTGCCAGCAGTTCAGGGGGGGGCTACACCTTC. The encoded protein is CASSSGGGYTF.

The chain couples TRBV10-2 to TRBJ1-1; D might be TRBD1 (6 bases). The germline CDR1 and CDR2 sequences are WSHSY and SAAADI. V dropped 6 bases and J dropped 8 bases, with 10 bases sitting between them. The CDR3 covers 11 residues. CDR3 in amino acids: CASRGGTEAFF. The DNA for the CDR3 is TGCGCCAGCAGAGGGGGAACGGAAGCTTTCTTT.

This CDR3 is CAWIPRGVRDTGELFF. CDR3 nucleotides: TGTGCCTGGATCCCCAGGGGAGTGAGAGACACCGGGGAGCTGTTTTTT. The chain couples TRBV30 to TRBJ2-2; weak D call: TRBD1 (6 bases). V lost 4 bases, J lost 3 bases, and 18 bases lay in between. The germline V gene encodes CDR1 GTSNPN and CDR2 SVGIG (reference sequence). This CDR3 has 16 residues. Combining the CDR3 with reference TRBV30 and TRBJ2-2 gives the whole variable domain SQTIHQWPATLVQPVGSPLSLECTVEGTSNPNLYWYRQAAGRGLQLLFYSVGIGQISSEVPQNLSASRPQDRQFILSSKKLLLSDSGFYLCAWIPRGVRDTGELFFGEGSRLTVL.

CDR3 nucleotide sequence: TGTGCCAGCAGCTCCATGGGTGCCTACAATGAGCAGTTCTTC. This gives the protein CASSSMGAYNEQFF. The chain links TRBV11-3 to TRBJ2-1; the D is unclear. The germline V gene has CDR1 SGHNT and CDR2 YENEEA. V was clipped by 4 bases and J by 2 bases, with 9 bases between them. CDR3 size: 14 residues.

The V gene is TRBV6-1, the J gene TRBJ1-2; no reliable D call. Per germline, CDR1 MNHNS and CDR2 SASEGT. The CDR3 has 14 amino acids. Trimming stripped 1 base from V and 3 bases from J, with 9 bases between. CDR3 in DNA: TGTGCCAGCAGTGAAGGAGGATTGGACTATGGCTACACCTTC. Residues: CASSEGGLDYGYTF.

This clone showed up just once. The V gene is TRBV3-1 (or the pseudogene TRBV3-2), the J gene TRBJ2-1; D not resolved. This CDR3 has 11 amino acids. V was shortened by 3 bases and J by 7 bases, with 4 bases between the two germline ends. Germline V gene lookup returns CDR1 LGHDT and CDR2 YNNKEL (reference sequence). The CDR3 DNA sequence: TGTGCCAGCAGCCAGACGAATGAGCAGTTCTTC. Translation gives CASSQTNEQFF.